This T cell receptor (beta chain) originates from a study of T cell responses to AZD1222 COVID-19 vaccine. Repertoires were generated with immunoSEQ multiplex PCR, while TCRdb's copy carries only in-frame clones and drops some. The profile shows 120,000 to 150,000 clones, 75% to 95% of them singletons. A note on this clone: The antigen is undetermined.

The CDR3 has 13 amino acids. Trimming left V 8 bases short and J 2 bases short, with 13 bases between. CDR1 and CDR2 from the germline V gene are SNHLY and FYNNEI. Findings and caveats of the study: The study found Spike-specific TCR breadth and depth rose after two AZD1222 doses. Spike as a whole was targeted by vaccine-associated CD4 TCRs, dominant at 160-218 and 743-854. Donor demographics were predominantly white British with a female majority; clonal diversity may be underestimated.

Sample: peripheral blood, taken on day 0 of MenACWY control vaccination. This TCR came from an adult in good health. This chain links TRBV2 with TRBJ2-7; D is undetermined. In nucleotides, the CDR3 is TGTGCCAGCGATACGGGCGCTACCTACGAGCAGTACTTC. It translates to CASDTGATYEQYF. Drawing the rest from reference TRBV2 and TRBJ2-7, the complete variable domain is EPEVTQTPSHQVTQMGQEVILRCVPISNHLYFYWYRQILGQKVEFLVSFYNNEISEKSEIFDDQFSVERPDGSNFTLKIRSTKLEDSAMYFCASDTGATYEQYFGPGTRLTVT.